A single T cell receptor (beta chain) is shown here with its context. Its target is unknown. The whole isolated RNA underwent reverse transcription, so sequencing captured expressed TCRB transcripts. The protocol was immunoSEQ multiplex PCR, while the TCRdb copy is restricted to in-frame clones and leaves out a portion. The sample has hundreds of thousands of clones, over 65% seen once; the top ten hold around 0.05%. The CDR3 is 12 amino acids. Trimming removed 7 bases from V and 1 base from J, with 7 bases in between. Germline V gene sequence: CDR1 SQVTM, CDR2 ANQGSEA. This sample stems from a study of beta chain features in type 1 diabetes. Study background: Patients and healthy donors were similar in age, gender and cell yields.

Findings and caveats of the study: Junctions at VDJ sites from type 1 diabetes patients had fewer insertions and more deletions. TCRB repertoires of naive, central memory and Treg cells appeared more similar among patients than among healthy donors.

V is TRBV29-1 and J is TRBJ2-2; D possibly corresponds to TRBD1 (5 bases). The receptor's source is a young man in good health. Material: naive CD4+ T cells from blood. Written as DNA, the CDR3 is TGCAGCGGGGGCTTGAACACCGGGGAGCTGTTTTTT. Its translation is CSGGLNTGELFF.